This T cell receptor beta chain stems from a study of human T cells and chemical hapten exposure. During construction of the library, unique molecular identifiers were attached to individual cDNA molecules for quantitative, reproducible TCR counting. In TCRdb, the reads were re-called with MiXCR into one record per CDR3 protein. The table has 100,000 to 150,000 distinct CDR3 sequences, more than 8.5% seen once; the top ten hold just over 1.4%. This clonotype was observed many times. It was unfractionated whole blood from which total RNA was extracted. The germline V gene has CDR1 MNHEY and CDR2 SVGAGI. V lost 8 bases and J 0 bases, leaving 17 bases between the germline ends. This CDR3 comprises 15 residues.

This clonotype originated in a human donor in good health. Some clones in this sample may be carry-over from other donors' samples. V and J are TRBV6-5 and TRBJ2-7; D might be TRBD2 (6 bases). Sequenced: whole blood. CDR3 nucleotide sequence: TGTGCCAGCGCCCCGGCTAGCGCGAGCTCCTACGAGCAGTACTTC. The encoded protein is CASAPASASSYEQYF.